This TCR beta chain was sequenced in a study of T cell clones after liver transplantation. Whole-study context: A pre-transplant mixed lymphocyte reaction with TCRbeta sequencing defined graft-donor-reactive clones followed in post-transplant blood. Tolerant meant at least one year fully off immunosuppression without liver enzymes above twice normal. Overall study results and limits: Graft donor-reactive T cells may have migrated into the graft rather than being deleted.

As to this clone: Its antigen is unidentified.

Sequencing was performed with immunoSEQ multiplex PCR; in TCRdb, only in-frame clones are kept and a portion is missing. The sample shows tens of thousands of clones, roughly 82% of them seen only once. The V end lost 4 bases, the J end lost 4 bases, and 10 bases lay between the germline ends. CDR3 length: 13 residues. Germline CDR1 is MDHEN and CDR2 is SYDVKM. This rearrangement joins TRBV28 to TRBJ1-1; TRBD1 is a possible D gene (5 bases). This TCR was recovered from a human patient who received a liver transplant. Some T cells may be provided by the graft donor. The sequenced sample was CD4+ T cells from blood, obtained 45 to 46 months after liver transplant. Here the CDR3 reads CASSYERGTEAFF. The CDR3 nucleotides are TGTGCCAGCAGTTACGAAAGGGGCACTGAAGCTTTCTTT.